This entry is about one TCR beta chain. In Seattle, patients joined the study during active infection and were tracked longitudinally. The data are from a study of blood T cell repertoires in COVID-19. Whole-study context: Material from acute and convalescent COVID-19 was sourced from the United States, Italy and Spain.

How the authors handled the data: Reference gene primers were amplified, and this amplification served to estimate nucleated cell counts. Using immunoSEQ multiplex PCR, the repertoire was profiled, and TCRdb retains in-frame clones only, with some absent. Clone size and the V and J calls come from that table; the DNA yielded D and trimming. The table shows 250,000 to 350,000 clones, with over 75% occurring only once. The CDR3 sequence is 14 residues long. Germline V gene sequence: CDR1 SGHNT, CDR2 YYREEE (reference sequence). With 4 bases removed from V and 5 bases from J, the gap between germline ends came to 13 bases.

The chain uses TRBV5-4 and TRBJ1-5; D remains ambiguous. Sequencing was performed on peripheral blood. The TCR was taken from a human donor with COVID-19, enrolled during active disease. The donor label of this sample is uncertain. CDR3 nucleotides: TGTGCCAGCAGCGCCCGTCCGGCGGATCAGCCCCAGCATTTT. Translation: CASSARPADQPQHF.